A single sample is the source of the 5 T cell receptor beta chains below, sequenced in a study of cytomegalovirus exposure and HLA in healthy donors. In the PCR, 60 Vbeta and 13 Jbeta primers were used. Only in-frame clones appear in the TCRdb table, and some are missing; sequencing was by immunoSEQ multiplex PCR. The record lists around 78,000 clones, of which the ten most abundant hold 3.8%. The sequenced sample was PBMCs. The source is a man aged 18 to 35 in good health and CMV-seropositive.

The CDR3 DNA reads as TGTGCCAGCTCACCAACGGACAGGAGGAACACTGAAGCTTTCTTT. Its protein product is CASSPTDRRNTEAFF. The chain has TRBV18 and TRBJ1-1, with TRBD1 identical over 7 bases. Looked up from germline, CDR1 is KGHSH and CDR2 is LQKENI. The CDR3 spans 15 residues. V dropped 2 bases and J dropped 1; count of bases not matched to a gene: 4.

The genes are TRBV5-6 and TRBJ1-6; D gene unclear. The V end was cut by 3 bases, the J end by 6 bases, with 4 bases between. Germline V gene data show CDR1 as SGHDT and CDR2 as YYEEEE. The CDR3 extends over 12 amino acids. CDR3 in amino acids: CASSWSNSPLHF. The DNA for the CDR3 is TGTGCCAGCAGCTGGAGTAATTCACCCCTCCACTTT.

The V call is TRBV6-1, the J call TRBJ1-3; D not certain. The CDR3 consists of 17 residues. The V gene's germline CDR1 is MNHNS and CDR2 SASEGT. V was trimmed by 2 bases and J by 2 bases, leaving 16 bases between them. The CDR3 DNA follows: TGTGCCAGCAGTGAATACTTAAGGCGGCTAACTGGAAACACCATATATTTT. Translated, it gives CASSEYLRRLTGNTIYF.

The V call is TRBV19, the J call TRBJ1-1, with a tentative D call TRBD1 (6 bases). CDR1 LNHDA and CDR2 SQIVND come from the germline V gene (reference sequence). V gave up 5 bases and J gave up 4 bases, with 17 bases separating them. The CDR3 is 15 amino acids. CDR3: CASSRGSTGPTEAFF. CDR3 bases: TGTGCCAGTAGTCGGGGCTCCACAGGGCCCACTGAAGCTTTCTTT.

The chain employs TRBV19 and TRBJ2-2; TRBD2 might be the D (6 bases). Trimming took 9 bases from V and 0 from J, leaving 20 bases between them. This CDR3 is 17 amino acids long. From germline, CDR1 is LNHDA and CDR2 SQIVND (reference sequence). The DNA of the CDR3 is TGTGCCAGCCAACTAATATTCGGGACTCCGAACACCGGGGAGCTGTTTTTT. As protein: CASQLIFGTPNTGELFF. The full variable domain, completed using reference TRBV19 and TRBJ2-2, is DGGITQSPKYLFRKEGQNVTLSCEQNLNHDAMYWYRQDPGQGLRLIYYSQIVNDFQKGDIAEGYSVSREKKESFPLTVTSAQKNPTAFYLCASQLIFGTPNTGELFFGEGSRLTVL.